This record covers a single TCR beta chain. What this receptor recognizes is not known. Base qualities are not provided; no much larger clone lies one nucleotide away. From its cysteine to its phenylalanine, the CDR3 spans 14 amino acids. Of all the DNA, just the CDR3 is kept, 42 bases in frame from base 1. V loses 0 bases of germline sequence and J loses 6 bases, and the interval between the two ends is 11 bases. Per the germline V gene (reference sequence), SEHNR is the CDR1 and FQNEAQ is the CDR2. The sample is drawn from a study of T cell responses to AZD1222 COVID-19 vaccine (dated by TCRdb to the early 2020s). Broadly, across the study: A total of 230 to 250 trial participants underwent TCR sequencing, of whom 207 had received two doses of AZD1222 and 26 had received two doses of the MenACWY control vaccine. Trial participants were enrolled into age subgroups of 18-55, 56-69 and 70-plus years, which contained about 150, 27 and 61 TCR-sequenced participants, respectively.

The CDR3 regions of human TCRbeta chains were analyzed by immunosequencing. The original methods were these. TCRs in the repertoires were matched against a reference library of SARS-CoV-2-specific TCRs that had been generated with the MIRA antigen-specificity platform. Breadth was defined as the fraction of unique TCRs that were SARS-CoV-2-associated. Depth was defined as the fraction of total T cells that were SARS-CoV-2-associated. Using the MIRA data, every spike-specific TCR was mapped to the spike region that the TCR reacted to and assigned to either a CD4 or a CD8 class. Log10-transformed breadth and depth values were compared by one-way ANOVA with Sidak's multiple comparisons tests. The immuneACCESS repertoire file appears here via TCRdb, limited to in-frame rearrangements. These files lack a portion of the clones; in checked studies, under half of the deficit traces to unresolved V genes, and the cause of the others is not known. The V and J calls and the clone size are those of that table, but D and trimming were determined from the DNA. The sample table shows some 130,000 clones, and 88% are seen once. The ten largest clones represent around 20% of the sample.

Explained via the paper, the time point label denotes: baseline before first vaccination. This sample's treatment or condition label indicates: meningococcal conjugate vaccine given as trial control. Vaccinee samples came from UK trials COV001 and COV002, including a single-blind randomized controlled phase 2/3 trial of AZD1222 (ChAdOx1 nCoV-19) in healthy adults. For TCRbeta chain sequencing, PBMC samples from trial participants were taken at day 0 and at day 28 after the second dose. Summary of the overall study and its limitations: The 56-69-year group was small, and its depth increase did not reach significance, likely because of low power. A significant rise in spike-specific TCR breadth and depth was observed after two AZD1222 doses relative to day 0 and relative to MenACWY recipients. The vaccine-associated CD4 TCRs covered the entire spike protein, and the dominant responses fell in regions 160-218 and 743-854. Nearly half of unique spike-specific TCRs reportedly recognized epitopes outside regions mutated in the B.1.351 and B.1.1.7 variants. Conclusions about previously exposed vaccinees are limited because only six or seven AZD1222 recipients were SARS-CoV-2 seropositive at baseline. Because no samples from the day 14 peak response were available, repertoires could be characterized only after the peak T cell response. Most participants were white British and females outnumbered males, and the authors suggested that clonal diversity may have been underestimated.

This clonotype was sampled from an adult in good health. Sequencing used peripheral blood, obtained on day 0 of MenACWY control vaccination. The chain uses TRBV7-9 and TRBJ1-1; a weak D assignment points to TRBD1 (5 bases agree). The CDR3 sequence is CASSLAGPHSEAFF. Read as DNA, the sequence is TGTGCCAGCAGCTTAGCGGGGCCGCACTCTGAAGCTTTCTTT.